The TCR beta chain under discussion was sequenced for a study of PD-1 blockade in classical Hodgkin lymphoma. Study conclusions and caveats: In CD4+ cells, TCR diversity went up significantly by C4D1, but in CD8+ cells it did not.

All trial patients relapsed after autologous stem cell transplantation. Reported best responses ranged across complete response, partial response or progressive disease. This clone has ten or more counts. The antigen is undetermined. Clones were sequenced by immunoSEQ multiplex PCR, and TCRdb holds only the in-frame ones, with some missing. The sample shows about 97,000 clones, about 89% of them seen only once. The CDR3 totals 14 residues. Trimming shortened V by 3 bases and J by 5 bases, and 14 bases separated the two germline ends. Germline V gives CDR1 GTSNPN, CDR2 SVGIG (reference sequence). The V and J genes are TRBV30 and TRBJ2-1; D gene unclear. The material was peripheral blood mononuclear cells (PBMCs), obtained before the second cycle of nivolumab. This receptor was identified in a human donor with classical Hodgkin lymphoma. CDR3 region: CAWSSRTGNNEQFF. The CDR3 DNA sequence: TGTGCCTGGAGCTCCCGAACTGGAAACAATGAGCAGTTCTTC.